This is a list of T cell receptor beta chains from one sample in a study of blood T cell repertoires in COVID-19. Profiled with immunoSEQ multiplex PCR; TCRdb holds only in-frame clones, not every one. The sample records hundreds of thousands of clones, over 80% being singletons. The sample was PBMCs or T cells enriched from blood (not recorded which). The receptor set was obtained from a man aged 30 to 39 who had recovered from COVID-19. Both conserved end residues are part of each CDR3. The D gene is left open where the match is weak. Clone size is given for some rows only: seen once, a few or many times, or a class if the clone is expanded.

clone size: .
J gene: TRBJ1-6
D gene: .
V gene: TRBV10-3
CDR3 protein: CAITSDRRSPLHF
CDR3 DNA: TGTGCCATCACCTCCGACAGGCGGTCACCCCTCCACTTT

clone size: .
J gene: TRBJ2-7
D gene: TRBD1
V gene: TRBV5-1
CDR3 protein: CASRHRGQGYEQYF
CDR3 DNA: TGCGCCAGCAGACACAGGGGGCAAGGCTACGAGCAGTACTTC

clone size: .
J gene: TRBJ2-5
D gene: .
V gene: TRBV9
CDR3 protein: CASSVGLSPRQETQYF
CDR3 DNA: TGTGCCAGCAGCGTAGGGCTTAGCCCGCGCCAAGAGACCCAGTACTTC

clone size: .
J gene: TRBJ2-2
D gene: TRBD1
V gene: TRBV28
CDR3 protein: CASSFATGGGELFF
CDR3 DNA: TGTGCCAGCAGTTTCGCGACAGGGGGTGGTGAGCTGTTTTTT

clone size: .
J gene: TRBJ2-5
D gene: TRBD2
V gene: TRBV11-2
CDR3 protein: CASSSGLAGLKTQYF
CDR3 DNA: TGTGCCAGCAGCTCCGGACTAGCGGGGCTGAAGACCCAGTACTTC

clone size: .
J gene: TRBJ1-2
D gene: TRBD1
V gene: TRBV5-1
CDR3 protein: CASSLMGGQGANYGYTF
CDR3 DNA: TGCGCCAGCAGCTTGATGGGAGGACAGGGCGCTAACTATGGCTACACCTTC

clone size: .
J gene: TRBJ1-4
D gene: .
V gene: TRBV4-2
CDR3 protein: CASSLEGGKLFF
CDR3 DNA: TGTGCCAGCAGCCTCGAGGGAGGGAAACTGTTTTTT

clone size: .
J gene: TRBJ1-2
D gene: .
V gene: TRBV6-5
CDR3 protein: CASSYSGGAPNYGYTF
CDR3 DNA: TGTGCCAGCAGTTACTCGGGGGGGGCCCCTAACTATGGCTACACCTTC

clone size: .
J gene: TRBJ2-5
D gene: .
V gene: TRBV12-2
CDR3 protein: CASRPGTSGEETQYF
CDR3 DNA: TGTGCAAGTCGCCCCGGGACTAGCGGGGAAGAGACCCAGTACTTC

clone size: .
J gene: TRBJ1-5
D gene: .
V gene: TRBV19
CDR3 protein: CASGGGLFRDQPQHF
CDR3 DNA: TGTGCCAGTGGCGGGGGGCTATTTCGGGATCAGCCCCAGCATTTT

clone size: .
J gene: TRBJ1-1
D gene: TRBD1
V gene: TRBV10-3
CDR3 protein: CAISGRQGGTEAFF
CDR3 DNA: TGTGCCATCAGTGGGAGACAGGGAGGTACTGAAGCTTTCTTT

clone size: .
J gene: TRBJ2-7
D gene: .
V gene: TRBV9
CDR3 protein: CASSVGTAPSYEQYF
CDR3 DNA: TGTGCCAGCAGCGTCGGGACTGCACCCTCCTACGAGCAGTACTTC

clone size: once
J gene: TRBJ1-1
D gene: .
V gene: TRBV5-4
CDR3 protein: CASSLEGAVDTEAFF
CDR3 DNA: TGTGCCAGCAGCTTGGAAGGGGCGGTCGACACTGAAGCTTTCTTT

clone size: .
J gene: TRBJ2-7
D gene: TRBD1
V gene: TRBV15
CDR3 protein: CATSRGKDRGIYEQYF
CDR3 DNA: TGTGCCACCAGCAGAGGGAAGGACAGGGGTATTTACGAGCAGTACTTC

clone size: .
J gene: TRBJ2-7
D gene: TRBD1
V gene: TRBV6-6
CDR3 protein: CASSLGLSIQGQGLYYEQYF
CDR3 DNA: TGTGCCAGCAGCTTAGGGCTTTCTATACAGGGACAGGGGTTGTACTACGAGCAGTACTTC

clone size: .
J gene: TRBJ1-2
D gene: .
V gene: TRBV6-4
CDR3 protein: CASLETDRRGANYGYTF
CDR3 DNA: TGTGCCAGCCTGGAAACTGACAGGAGAGGAGCTAACTATGGCTACACCTTC

clone size: .
J gene: TRBJ2-7
D gene: .
V gene: TRBV6-6
CDR3 protein: CASSSIRESGYEQYF
CDR3 DNA: TGTGCCAGCAGTTCAATTAGAGAAAGTGGCTACGAGCAGTACTTC

clone size: .
J gene: TRBJ1-5
D gene: .
V gene: TRBV4-2
CDR3 protein: CASSQNVGQPQHF
CDR3 DNA: TGTGCCAGCAGCCAAAACGTTGGCCAGCCCCAGCATTTT

clone size: .
J gene: TRBJ1-5
D gene: .
V gene: TRBV28
CDR3 protein: CASSNRQDFYQPQHF
CDR3 DNA: TGTGCCAGCAGTAACCGACAGGACTTTTATCAGCCCCAGCATTTT

clone size: .
J gene: TRBJ2-4
D gene: .
V gene: TRBV20-1
CDR3 protein: CSASSVAPAFSKNIQYF
CDR3 DNA: TGCAGTGCTAGTAGTGTGGCACCCGCCTTTTCCAAAAACATTCAGTACTTC

clone size: .
J gene: TRBJ1-1
D gene: TRBD1
V gene: TRBV6-5
CDR3 protein: CASSRQGGDTEAFF
CDR3 DNA: TGTGCCAGCAGTCGACAGGGGGGGGACACTGAAGCTTTCTTT

clone size: .
J gene: TRBJ2-5
D gene: TRBD1
V gene: TRBV12-3/TRBV12-4
CDR3 protein: CASRTGEETQYF
CDR3 DNA: TGTGCCAGCAGGACAGGGGAGGAGACCCAGTACTTC

clone size: .
J gene: TRBJ2-7
D gene: .
V gene: TRBV12-3/TRBV12-4
CDR3 protein: CASSFQGYEQYF
CDR3 DNA: TGTGCCAGCAGTTTCCAGGGTTACGAGCAGTACTTC

clone size: .
J gene: TRBJ2-1
D gene: TRBD1
V gene: TRBV9
CDR3 protein: CASSGRDSYNEQFF
CDR3 DNA: TGTGCCAGCAGCGGCCGGGACAGCTACAATGAGCAGTTCTTC

clone size: .
J gene: TRBJ2-2
D gene: .
V gene: TRBV19
CDR3 protein: CASMAANTGELFF
CDR3 DNA: TGTGCCAGTATGGCAGCGAACACCGGGGAGCTGTTTTTT

clone size: .
J gene: TRBJ2-5
D gene: .
V gene: TRBV10-3
CDR3 protein: CAISERQDGTQYF
CDR3 DNA: TGTGCCATCAGTGAGCGACAGGATGGGACCCAGTACTTC

clone size: once
J gene: TRBJ1-6
D gene: .
V gene: TRBV6-1
CDR3 protein: CASSERVPPLHF
CDR3 DNA: TGTGCCAGCAGTGAGAGAGTACCACCCCTCCACTTT

clone size: .
J gene: TRBJ1-4
D gene: .
V gene: TRBV5-4
CDR3 protein: CASSLDGRNEKLFF
CDR3 DNA: TGTGCCAGCAGCTTGGATGGGCGTAATGAAAAACTGTTTTTT

clone size: .
J gene: TRBJ2-7
D gene: .
V gene: TRBV4-3
CDR3 protein: CASSPGFGGLYEQYF
CDR3 DNA: TGCGCCAGCAGCCCTGGCTTCGGGGGGCTCTACGAGCAGTACTTC

clone size: .
J gene: TRBJ2-2
D gene: .
V gene: TRBV15
CDR3 protein: CATSRGGPGETGELFF
CDR3 DNA: TGTGCCACCAGCAGAGGGGGACCAGGGGAGACCGGGGAGCTGTTTTTT

clone size: .
J gene: TRBJ2-3
D gene: TRBD2
V gene: TRBV7-9
CDR3 protein: CASSISGLALRADTQYF
CDR3 DNA: TGTGCCAGCAGCATTAGTGGACTAGCCCTTCGGGCGGATACGCAGTATTTT

clone size: .
J gene: TRBJ2-7
D gene: TRBD2
V gene: TRBV6-6
CDR3 protein: CASRGRESADEQYF
CDR3 DNA: TGTGCCAGCAGGGGGAGGGAGTCCGCCGACGAGCAGTACTTC

clone size: .
J gene: TRBJ1-2
D gene: TRBD1
V gene: TRBV27
CDR3 protein: CASSPADRGGYTF
CDR3 DNA: TGTGCCAGCAGTCCAGCCGACAGGGGTGGCTACACCTTC

clone size: .
J gene: TRBJ2-1
D gene: TRBD2
V gene: TRBV13
CDR3 protein: CASSLQPTSGGNEQFF
CDR3 DNA: TGTGCCAGCAGCCTACAGCCCACTAGCGGTGGCAATGAGCAGTTCTTC

clone size: .
J gene: TRBJ2-5
D gene: TRBD2
V gene: TRBV10-3
CDR3 protein: CAISGGLAGDYETQYF
CDR3 DNA: TGTGCCATCAGTGGCGGACTAGCGGGGGATTATGAGACCCAGTACTTC

clone size: .
J gene: TRBJ2-3
D gene: TRBD1
V gene: TRBV27
CDR3 protein: CASWTGGDTQYF
CDR3 DNA: TGTGCCAGCTGGACAGGGGGAGATACGCAGTATTTT

clone size: .
J gene: TRBJ1-6
D gene: .
V gene: TRBV4-3
CDR3 protein: CASSGQLDSPLHF
CDR3 DNA: TGCGCCAGCAGTGGACAGCTCGATTCACCCCTCCACTTT

clone size: .
J gene: TRBJ2-1
D gene: TRBD2
V gene: TRBV7-9
CDR3 protein: CASSFGVAGYNEQFF
CDR3 DNA: TGTGCCAGCAGCTTCGGGGTAGCGGGTTACAATGAGCAGTTCTTC

clone size: .
J gene: TRBJ1-1
D gene: .
V gene: TRBV7-6
CDR3 protein: CASSLSAGLFTEAFF
CDR3 DNA: TGTGCCAGCAGCTTAAGTGCAGGGCTCTTTACTGAAGCTTTCTTT

clone size: .
J gene: TRBJ2-7
D gene: TRBD2
V gene: TRBV5-4
CDR3 protein: CASSFTSGGNYEQYF
CDR3 DNA: TGTGCCAGCAGCTTCACTAGCGGGGGGAACTACGAGCAGTACTTC

clone size: .
J gene: TRBJ2-4
D gene: TRBD2
V gene: TRBV28
CDR3 protein: CASNPTSGLAKNIQYF
CDR3 DNA: TGTGCCAGCAACCCTACTAGCGGACTAGCCAAAAACATTCAGTACTTC

clone size: .
J gene: TRBJ1-5
D gene: .
V gene: TRBV6-4
CDR3 protein: CASSATENQPQHF
CDR3 DNA: TGTGCCAGCAGTGCCACGGAGAATCAGCCCCAGCATTTT

clone size: .
J gene: TRBJ2-5
D gene: .
V gene: TRBV5-5
CDR3 protein: CASRWKEREDGETQYF
CDR3 DNA: TGTGCCAGCAGGTGGAAGGAGAGGGAAGACGGGGAGACCCAGTACTTC

clone size: .
J gene: TRBJ2-2
D gene: TRBD2
V gene: TRBV5-1
CDR3 protein: CASSLLAGNTGELFF
CDR3 DNA: TGCGCCAGCAGCTTGCTAGCGGGTAACACCGGGGAGCTGTTTTTT

clone size: once
J gene: TRBJ2-7
D gene: TRBD1
V gene: TRBV5-1
CDR3 protein: CASSLGQGNYEQYF
CDR3 DNA: TGCGCCAGCAGCCTCGGACAGGGAAACTACGAGCAGTACTTC

clone size: .
J gene: TRBJ2-1
D gene: TRBD2
V gene: TRBV14
CDR3 protein: CASSQDSTSGSYNEQFF
CDR3 DNA: TGTGCCAGCAGCCAAGATTCCACTAGCGGGAGCTACAATGAGCAGTTCTTC